A selection of T cell receptor beta chains follows, all from one sample in a study of blood T cells in healthy people across ages. TCRdb independently ran MiXCR on the 5' RACE reads; one entry per CDR3 protein. The table lists about 760,000 distinct CDR3 sequences, more than 55% of them singletons. Material for sequencing was blood. The source is a man in his forties in good health. The CDR3 runs from the conserved cysteine through the conserved F or W. D genes are given only for firm matches. A clone size is listed for some rows: how often the clone was seen (once, few, many), or a class if it is expanded.

clone_size: NA
d_call: TRBD2
cdr3_length: 15
v_call: TRBV12-3/TRBV12-4
j_call: TRBJ2-1
cdr3_aa: CASSLRGGGLNEQFF
cdr3_nt: TGTGCCAGCAGTTTACGGGGGGGCGGCCTTAATGAGCAGTTCTTC

clone_size: NA
d_call: NA
cdr3_length: 15
v_call: TRBV7-2
j_call: TRBJ2-7
cdr3_aa: CASSSDPGHSYEQYF
cdr3_nt: TGTGCCAGCAGCTCGGACCCAGGGCACTCCTACGAGCAGTACTTC

clone_size: NA
d_call: NA
cdr3_length: 16
v_call: TRBV7-9
j_call: TRBJ1-1
cdr3_aa: CASSLGDTGIETEAFF
cdr3_nt: TGTGCCAGCAGCTTAGGGGACACCGGGATTGAGACTGAAGCTTTCTTT

clone_size: few
d_call: NA
cdr3_length: 15
v_call: TRBV5-5
j_call: TRBJ2-3
cdr3_aa: CASSLRRSFTDTQYF
cdr3_nt: TGTGCCAGCAGTCTCCGGCGATCCTTCACAGATACGCAGTATTTT

clone_size: NA
d_call: TRBD2
cdr3_length: 14
v_call: TRBV20-1
j_call: TRBJ2-7
cdr3_aa: CSARRLAESNEQYF
cdr3_nt: TGCAGTGCTAGAAGACTAGCGGAGAGCAACGAGCAGTACTTC

clone_size: NA
d_call: NA
cdr3_length: 15
v_call: TRBV7-2
j_call: TRBJ1-3
cdr3_aa: CASSTRGGTGNTIYF
cdr3_nt: TGTGCCAGCAGCACACGGGGGGGGACTGGAAACACCATATATTTT

clone_size: few
d_call: NA
cdr3_length: 19
v_call: TRBV10-3
j_call: TRBJ1-5
cdr3_aa: CAISESTGGREYSNQPQHF
cdr3_nt: TGTGCCATCAGTGAGTCGACTGGGGGCAGGGAATATAGCAATCAGCCCCAGCATTTT

clone_size: NA
d_call: NA
cdr3_length: 16
v_call: TRBV6-2/TRBV6-3
j_call: TRBJ1-2
cdr3_aa: CASSPWAGDQFYGYTF
cdr3_nt: TGTGCCAGCAGTCCCTGGGCAGGGGACCAATTCTATGGCTACACCTTC

clone_size: NA
d_call: NA
cdr3_length: 12
v_call: TRBV5-1
j_call: TRBJ2-1
cdr3_aa: CASSINTAGQFF
cdr3_nt: TGCGCCAGCAGCATCAACACGGCGGGGCAGTTCTTC

clone_size: NA
d_call: NA
cdr3_length: 15
v_call: TRBV15
j_call: TRBJ2-5
cdr3_aa: CATSRDRTTQETQYF
cdr3_nt: TGTGCCACCAGCAGAGATCGTACTACACAAGAGACCCAGTACTTC

clone_size: NA
d_call: NA
cdr3_length: 13
v_call: TRBV19
j_call: TRBJ2-3
cdr3_aa: CASTLDGTDTQYF
cdr3_nt: TGTGCCAGTACCTTAGACGGCACAGATACGCAGTATTTT

clone_size: few
d_call: TRBD1
cdr3_length: 13
v_call: TRBV24-1
j_call: TRBJ2-7
cdr3_aa: CATSDWTGNEQYF
cdr3_nt: TGTGCCACCAGTGATTGGACAGGGAACGAGCAGTACTTC

clone_size: NA
d_call: NA
cdr3_length: 11
v_call: TRBV12-3/TRBV12-4
j_call: TRBJ2-5
cdr3_aa: CASGPEETQYF
cdr3_nt: TGTGCCAGCGGGCCAGAAGAGACCCAGTACTTC

clone_size: few
d_call: TRBD2
cdr3_length: 17
v_call: TRBV6-2/TRBV6-3
j_call: TRBJ2-7
cdr3_aa: CASSYPLVSGLSYEQYF
cdr3_nt: TGTGCCAGCAGTTACCCATTAGTATCGGGACTATCCTACGAGCAGTACTTC

clone_size: NA
d_call: TRBD1
cdr3_length: 15
v_call: TRBV7-9
j_call: TRBJ1-4
cdr3_aa: CASSGTGTVNEKLFF
cdr3_nt: TGTGCCAGCAGCGGGACCGGGACAGTTAATGAAAAACTGTTTTTT

clone_size: NA
d_call: NA
cdr3_length: 15
v_call: TRBV6-5
j_call: TRBJ2-7
cdr3_aa: CASSYSRTPSYEQYF
cdr3_nt: TGTGCCAGCAGTTACTCACGGACACCTTCCTACGAGCAGTACTTC

clone_size: few
d_call: NA
cdr3_length: 17
v_call: TRBV28
j_call: TRBJ2-3
cdr3_aa: CASSLQGAGVGTDTQYF
cdr3_nt: TGTGCCAGCAGTCTCCAAGGGGCAGGCGTCGGCACAGATACGCAGTATTTT

clone_size: NA
d_call: TRBD2
cdr3_length: 14
v_call: TRBV9
j_call: TRBJ2-1
cdr3_aa: CASSHGGRIDEQFF
cdr3_nt: TGTGCCAGCAGCCATGGCGGGAGAATCGATGAGCAGTTCTTC

clone_size: NA
d_call: NA
cdr3_length: 17
v_call: TRBV4-2
j_call: TRBJ2-7
cdr3_aa: CASSQDEGRSSYNEQYF
cdr3_nt: TGTGCCAGCAGCCAAGACGAGGGGAGGAGCTCCTACAATGAGCAGTACTTC

clone_size: NA
d_call: NA
cdr3_length: 15
v_call: TRBV15
j_call: TRBJ2-6
cdr3_aa: CATSHAGSGANVLTF
cdr3_nt: TGTGCCACCAGCCACGCCGGCTCTGGGGCCAACGTCCTGACTTTC

clone_size: NA
d_call: TRBD1
cdr3_length: 16
v_call: TRBV24-1
j_call: TRBJ2-3
cdr3_aa: CATSDPSGGKADTQYF
cdr3_nt: TGTGCCACCAGTGATCCGTCAGGGGGAAAAGCAGATACGCAGTATTTT

clone_size: NA
d_call: TRBD1
cdr3_length: 15
v_call: TRBV6-5
j_call: TRBJ1-2
cdr3_aa: CASTSGGAESYGYTF
cdr3_nt: TGTGCCAGCACCTCAGGGGGAGCGGAGAGCTATGGCTACACCTTC

clone_size: NA
d_call: TRBD1
cdr3_length: 15
v_call: TRBV10-2
j_call: TRBJ2-1
cdr3_aa: CASRGVGQGNDEQFF
cdr3_nt: TGCGCCAGCAGGGGGGTGGGACAGGGGAACGATGAGCAGTTCTTC

clone_size: NA
d_call: NA
cdr3_length: 16
v_call: TRBV6-5
j_call: TRBJ1-5
cdr3_aa: CASSSTQGYSNQPQHF
cdr3_nt: TGTGCCAGCAGTTCCACACAGGGATATAGCAATCAGCCCCAGCATTTT

clone_size: NA
d_call: NA
cdr3_length: 15
v_call: TRBV29-1
j_call: TRBJ1-2
cdr3_aa: CSATDWGFTDYGYTF
cdr3_nt: TGCAGCGCCACAGATTGGGGTTTCACCGACTATGGCTACACCTTC

clone_size: few
d_call: TRBD1
cdr3_length: 15
v_call: TRBV4-3
j_call: TRBJ1-6
cdr3_aa: CASSSNRGGNSPLHF
cdr3_nt: TGCGCCAGCAGCAGCAACAGGGGAGGGAATTCACCCCTCCACTTT

clone_size: NA
d_call: NA
cdr3_length: 15
v_call: TRBV20-1
j_call: TRBJ2-1
cdr3_aa: CSARVLADSIGEQFF
cdr3_nt: TGCAGTGCTAGAGTACTAGCCGATAGCATTGGCGAGCAGTTCTTC

clone_size: few
d_call: TRBD2
cdr3_length: 16
v_call: TRBV10-3
j_call: TRBJ2-7
cdr3_aa: CAISAVLAGGLGEQYF
cdr3_nt: TGTGCCATCAGTGCTGTATTAGCGGGAGGGCTCGGTGAGCAGTACTTC

clone_size: NA
d_call: TRBD1
cdr3_length: 16
v_call: TRBV20-1
j_call: TRBJ1-6
cdr3_aa: CSAPQGALSYNSPLHF
cdr3_nt: TGCAGTGCCCCGCAGGGGGCTCTCTCCTATAATTCACCCCTCCACTTT

clone_size: NA
d_call: NA
cdr3_length: 15
v_call: TRBV9
j_call: TRBJ2-7
cdr3_aa: CASSVGGRGADEQYF
cdr3_nt: TGTGCCAGCAGCGTAGGGGGCAGGGGGGCGGACGAGCAGTACTTC

clone_size: NA
d_call: TRBD2
cdr3_length: 16
v_call: TRBV7-2
j_call: TRBJ2-1
cdr3_aa: CASSLDASGSLNEQFF
cdr3_nt: TGTGCCAGCAGCTTAGATGCTAGCGGGAGTCTAAATGAGCAGTTCTTC

clone_size: few
d_call: NA
cdr3_length: 16
v_call: TRBV21-1
j_call: TRBJ2-7
cdr3_aa: CASSKAGPLGAYEQYF
cdr3_nt: TGTGCCAGCAGCAAAGCGGGCCCCCTAGGGGCCTACGAGCAGTACTTC

clone_size: NA
d_call: TRBD2
cdr3_length: 14
v_call: TRBV14
j_call: TRBJ2-3
cdr3_aa: CASSGLAPTDTQYF
cdr3_nt: TGTGCCAGCTCGGGACTAGCCCCCACAGATACGCAGTATTTT

clone_size: NA
d_call: NA
cdr3_length: 12
v_call: TRBV29-1
j_call: TRBJ2-7
cdr3_aa: CSVALSPNEQYF
cdr3_nt: TGCAGCGTTGCACTGAGTCCCAACGAGCAGTACTTC

clone_size: NA
d_call: TRBD1
cdr3_length: 17
v_call: TRBV10-3
j_call: TRBJ2-1
cdr3_aa: CAISSSGQGSSYNEQFF
cdr3_nt: TGTGCCATCAGTTCCTCTGGACAGGGTTCCTCCTACAATGAGCAGTTCTTC

clone_size: NA
d_call: TRBD2
cdr3_length: 14
v_call: TRBV5-1
j_call: TRBJ2-5
cdr3_aa: CARGPGGGQETQYF
cdr3_nt: TGCGCCAGGGGGCCGGGCGGGGGACAAGAGACCCAGTACTTC

clone_size: few
d_call: NA
cdr3_length: 14
v_call: TRBV27
j_call: TRBJ2-7
cdr3_aa: CASSFFPSSYEQYF
cdr3_nt: TGTGCCAGCAGTTTTTTCCCCAGCTCCTACGAGCAGTACTTC

clone_size: NA
d_call: NA
cdr3_length: 14
v_call: TRBV4-3
j_call: TRBJ2-7
cdr3_aa: CASSAFAGSNEQYF
cdr3_nt: TGCGCCAGCAGTGCCTTCGCGGGAAGCAACGAGCAGTACTTC

clone_size: few
d_call: NA
cdr3_length: 16
v_call: TRBV7-9
j_call: TRBJ1-5
cdr3_aa: CASSPTSWGAGQPQHF
cdr3_nt: TGTGCCAGCAGCCCCACTAGCTGGGGGGCAGGTCAGCCCCAGCATTTT

clone_size: few
d_call: TRBD1
cdr3_length: 17
v_call: TRBV14
j_call: TRBJ2-6
cdr3_aa: CASSQEDRASGANVLTF
cdr3_nt: TGTGCCAGCAGCCAAGAAGACAGGGCTTCCGGGGCCAACGTCCTGACTTTC

clone_size: NA
d_call: TRBD1
cdr3_length: 15
v_call: TRBV10-3
j_call: TRBJ2-7
cdr3_aa: CAVGIDRGDRHEQYF
cdr3_nt: TGTGCCGTGGGAATCGACAGGGGGGATCGCCACGAGCAGTACTTC

clone_size: NA
d_call: NA
cdr3_length: 22
v_call: TRBV11-1
j_call: TRBJ2-1
cdr3_aa: CASSARDRGVLSGLAAYNEQFF
cdr3_nt: TGTGCCAGCAGCGCCCGGGACAGGGGCGTCCTCTCCGGACTAGCGGCATACAATGAGCAGTTCTTC

clone_size: NA
d_call: NA
cdr3_length: 13
v_call: TRBV7-2
j_call: TRBJ2-3
cdr3_aa: CASSLDHQDTQYF
cdr3_nt: TGTGCCAGCAGCTTAGACCACCAAGATACGCAGTATTTT

clone_size: NA
d_call: NA
cdr3_length: 15
v_call: TRBV4-2
j_call: TRBJ1-6
cdr3_aa: CASSLQTALDSPLHF
cdr3_nt: TGTGCCAGCAGCCTTCAAACAGCGCTGGATTCACCCCTCCACTTT

clone_size: once
d_call: NA
cdr3_length: 13
v_call: TRBV12-3/TRBV12-4
j_call: TRBJ2-5
cdr3_aa: CASSGTAGETQYF
cdr3_nt: TGTGCCAGCAGCGGGACCGCTGGAGAGACCCAGTACTTC

clone_size: few
d_call: NA
cdr3_length: 15
v_call: TRBV7-2
j_call: TRBJ2-7
cdr3_aa: CASSLGATIYNEQYF
cdr3_nt: TGTGCCAGCAGCCTTGGGGCTACCATCTACAATGAGCAGTACTTC

clone_size: few
d_call: TRBD2
cdr3_length: 16
v_call: TRBV10-3
j_call: TRBJ2-6
cdr3_aa: CATGLAGRSGANVLTF
cdr3_nt: TGTGCCACCGGACTAGCGGGACGCTCTGGGGCCAACGTCCTGACTTTC

clone_size: NA
d_call: TRBD1
cdr3_length: 15
v_call: TRBV4-3
j_call: TRBJ2-5
cdr3_aa: CASSDGTGGPETQYF
cdr3_nt: TGCGCCAGCTCAGATGGGACAGGGGGCCCAGAGACCCAGTACTTC

clone_size: few
d_call: NA
cdr3_length: 14
v_call: TRBV5-5
j_call: TRBJ2-7
cdr3_aa: CASSPGGGFYEQYF
cdr3_nt: TGTGCCAGCAGCCCCGGTGGAGGGTTCTACGAGCAGTACTTC

clone_size: NA
d_call: NA
cdr3_length: 18
v_call: TRBV7-7
j_call: TRBJ2-5
cdr3_aa: CASSPEVPIETFQETQYF
cdr3_nt: TGTGCTAGCAGCCCTGAGGTCCCCATAGAGACTTTCCAAGAGACCCAGTACTTC

clone_size: NA
d_call: NA
cdr3_length: 13
v_call: TRBV11-2
j_call: TRBJ2-3
cdr3_aa: CATGEGYTDTQYF
cdr3_nt: TGTGCCACGGGAGAAGGGTACACAGATACGCAGTATTTT

clone_size: few
d_call: NA
cdr3_length: 15
v_call: TRBV4-3
j_call: TRBJ2-4
cdr3_aa: CASSQDLIAKNIQYF
cdr3_nt: TGCGCCAGCAGCCAAGACCTCATAGCCAAAAACATTCAGTACTTC

clone_size: NA
d_call: NA
cdr3_length: 14
v_call: TRBV12-3/TRBV12-4
j_call: TRBJ1-6
cdr3_aa: CASSNSAYNSPLHF
cdr3_nt: TGTGCCAGCAGCAACAGTGCCTATAATTCACCCCTCCACTTT

clone_size: NA
d_call: TRBD1
cdr3_length: 17
v_call: TRBV10-3
j_call: TRBJ2-1
cdr3_aa: CAISGRSGQGSGAEQFF
cdr3_nt: TGTGCCATCAGTGGGCGGAGTGGACAGGGGTCAGGTGCTGAGCAGTTCTTC

clone_size: NA
d_call: NA
cdr3_length: 14
v_call: TRBV5-1
j_call: TRBJ2-3
cdr3_aa: CASGIGGHTDTQYF
cdr3_nt: TGCGCCAGCGGGATAGGGGGACACACAGATACGCAGTATTTT